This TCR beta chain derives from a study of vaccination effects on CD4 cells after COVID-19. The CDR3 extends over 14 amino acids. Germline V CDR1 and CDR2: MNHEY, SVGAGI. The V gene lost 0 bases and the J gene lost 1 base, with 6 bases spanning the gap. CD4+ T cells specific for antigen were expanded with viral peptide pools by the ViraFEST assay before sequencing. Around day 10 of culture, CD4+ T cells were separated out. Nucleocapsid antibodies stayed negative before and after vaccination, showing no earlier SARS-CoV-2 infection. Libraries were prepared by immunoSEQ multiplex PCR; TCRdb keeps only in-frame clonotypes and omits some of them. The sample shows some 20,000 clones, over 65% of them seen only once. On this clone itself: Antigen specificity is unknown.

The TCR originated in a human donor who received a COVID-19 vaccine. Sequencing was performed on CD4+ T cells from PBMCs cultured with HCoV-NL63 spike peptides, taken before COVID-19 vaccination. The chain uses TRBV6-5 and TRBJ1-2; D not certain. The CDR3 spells CASSYSNNNYGYTF. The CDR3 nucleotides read TGTGCCAGCAGTTACTCGAATAATAACTATGGCTACACCTTC.